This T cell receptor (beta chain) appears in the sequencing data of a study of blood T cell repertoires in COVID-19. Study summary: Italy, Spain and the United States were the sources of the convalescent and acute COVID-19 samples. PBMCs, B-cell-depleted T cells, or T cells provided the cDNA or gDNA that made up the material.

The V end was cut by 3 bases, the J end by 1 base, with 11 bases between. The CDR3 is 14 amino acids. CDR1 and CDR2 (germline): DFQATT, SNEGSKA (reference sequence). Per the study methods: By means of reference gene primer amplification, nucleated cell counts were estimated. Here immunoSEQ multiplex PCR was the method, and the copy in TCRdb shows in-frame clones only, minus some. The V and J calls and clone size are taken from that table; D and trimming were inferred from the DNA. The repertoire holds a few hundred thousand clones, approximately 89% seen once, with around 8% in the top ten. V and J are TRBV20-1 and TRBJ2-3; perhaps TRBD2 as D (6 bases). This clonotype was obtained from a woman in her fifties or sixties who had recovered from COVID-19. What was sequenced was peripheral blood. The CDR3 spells CSASTTSRTDTQYF. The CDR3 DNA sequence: TGCAGTGCTAGTACTACTAGCCGCACAGATACGCAGTATTTT.